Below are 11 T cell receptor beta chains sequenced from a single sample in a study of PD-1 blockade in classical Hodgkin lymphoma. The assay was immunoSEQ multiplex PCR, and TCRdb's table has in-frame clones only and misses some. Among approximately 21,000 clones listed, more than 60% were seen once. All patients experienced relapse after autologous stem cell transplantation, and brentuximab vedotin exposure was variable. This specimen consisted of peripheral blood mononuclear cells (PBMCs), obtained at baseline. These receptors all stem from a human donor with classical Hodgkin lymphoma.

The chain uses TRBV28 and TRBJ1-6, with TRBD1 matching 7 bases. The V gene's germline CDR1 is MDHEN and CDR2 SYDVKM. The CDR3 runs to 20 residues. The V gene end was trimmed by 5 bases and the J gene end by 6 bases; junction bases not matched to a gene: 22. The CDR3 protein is CASSLKSLVGGTDLNSPLHF. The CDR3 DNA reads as TGTGCCAGCAGTCTTAAAAGCTTGGTCGGCGGGACAGACCTTAATTCACCCCTCCACTTT.

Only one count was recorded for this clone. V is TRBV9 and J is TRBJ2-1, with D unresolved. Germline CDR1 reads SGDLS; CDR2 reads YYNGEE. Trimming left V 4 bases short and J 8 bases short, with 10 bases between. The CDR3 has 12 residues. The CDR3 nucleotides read TGTGCCAGCAGCCCCCACCTCTATGAGCAGTTCTTC. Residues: CASSPHLYEQFF.

This CDR3 reads CARSARGSGNTIYF. In nucleotides, the CDR3 is TGTGCCAGAAGCGCCAGGGGCTCTGGAAACACCATATATTTT. The genes are TRBV5-3 and TRBJ1-3, with a tentative D call TRBD1 (6 bases). TRBV5-3 is designated an ORF whose function remains uncertain. The V end lost 4 bases, the J end lost 0 bases, and 8 bases lay between the germline ends. The length of the CDR3 is 14 residues.

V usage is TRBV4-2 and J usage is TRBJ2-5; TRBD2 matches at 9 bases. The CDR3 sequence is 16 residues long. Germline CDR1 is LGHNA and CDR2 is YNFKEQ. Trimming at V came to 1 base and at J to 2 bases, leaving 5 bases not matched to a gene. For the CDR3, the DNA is TGTGCCAGCAGCCAAGGTACAGCGGGAGGTCAAGAGACCCAGTACTTC. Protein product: CASSQGTAGGQETQYF.

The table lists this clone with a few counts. In nucleotides, the CDR3 is TGTGCCAGCAGCTCTTCCGGGACAGGGAGAGGCGAGCAGTACTTC. Its translation: CASSSSGTGRGEQYF. The J gene is TRBJ2-7, the V gene TRBV11-2, with TRBD1 matching over 9 bases. J gave up 6 bases and V 4 bases, and 10 bases lay outside the gene matches. Germline assignment: CDR1 SGHAT and CDR2 FQNNGV. The CDR3 has 15 amino acids.

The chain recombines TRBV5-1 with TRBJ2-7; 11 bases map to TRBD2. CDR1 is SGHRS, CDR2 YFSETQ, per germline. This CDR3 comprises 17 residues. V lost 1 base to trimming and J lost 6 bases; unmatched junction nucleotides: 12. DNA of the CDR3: TGCGCCAGCAGCTTGTCCGGACTAGCGGGTCGAGGGGCCGAGCAGTACTTC. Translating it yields CASSLSGLAGRGAEQYF.

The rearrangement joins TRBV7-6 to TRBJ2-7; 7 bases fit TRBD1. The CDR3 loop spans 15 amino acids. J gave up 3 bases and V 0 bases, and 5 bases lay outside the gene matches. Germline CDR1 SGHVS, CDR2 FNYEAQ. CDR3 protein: CASSLAQGIGYEQYF. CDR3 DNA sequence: TGTGCCAGCAGCTTAGCACAGGGGATAGGCTACGAGCAGTACTTC. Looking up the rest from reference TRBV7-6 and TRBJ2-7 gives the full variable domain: GAGVSQSPRYKVTKRGQDVALRCDPISGHVSLYWYRQALGQGPEFLTYFNYEAQQDKSGLPNDRFSAERPEGSISTLTIQRTEQRDSAMYRCASSLAQGIGYEQYFGPGTRLTVT.

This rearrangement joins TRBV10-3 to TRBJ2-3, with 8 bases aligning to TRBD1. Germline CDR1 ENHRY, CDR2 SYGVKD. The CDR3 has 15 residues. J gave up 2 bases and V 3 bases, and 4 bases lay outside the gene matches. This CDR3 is CAISEGQGNTDTQYF. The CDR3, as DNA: TGTGCCATCAGTGAAGGACAGGGAAACACAGATACGCAGTATTTT.

For the CDR3, the DNA is TGTGCCAGCAGTGAAGCGCAGGGACAGGGGGCGTACGAGCAGTACTTC. It is translated as CASSEAQGQGAYEQYF. The genes are TRBV6-1 and TRBJ2-7; 12 nucleotides agree with TRBD1. The CDR3 covers 16 residues. V was clipped by 0 bases and J by 4 bases; unmatched bases: 4. The germline V gene encodes CDR1 MNHNS and CDR2 SASEGT.

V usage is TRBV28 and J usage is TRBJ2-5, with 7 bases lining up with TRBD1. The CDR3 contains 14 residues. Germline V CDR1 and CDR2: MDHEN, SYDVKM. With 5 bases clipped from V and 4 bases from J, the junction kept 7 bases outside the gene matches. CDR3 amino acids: CASSGGQGVETQYF. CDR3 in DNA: TGTGCCAGCAGTGGTGGGCAGGGGGTAGAGACCCAGTACTTC. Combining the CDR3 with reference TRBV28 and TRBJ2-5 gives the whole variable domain DVKVTQSSRYLVKRTGEKVFLECVQDMDHENMFWYRQDPGLGLRLIYFSYDVKMKEKGDIPEGYSVSREKKERFSLILESASTNQTSMYLCASSGGQGVETQYFGPGTRLLVL.

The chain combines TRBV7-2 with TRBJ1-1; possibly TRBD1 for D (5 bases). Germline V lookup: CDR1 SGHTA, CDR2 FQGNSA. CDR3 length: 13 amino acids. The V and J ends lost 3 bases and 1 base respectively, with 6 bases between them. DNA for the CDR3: TGTGCCAGCAGCTTTGGGGCGAACACTGAAGCTTTCTTT. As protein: CASSFGANTEAFF.